Sequencing of this T cell receptor beta chain was carried out in a study of blood T cell repertoires in COVID-19. The method was immunoSEQ multiplex PCR; TCRdb's version includes in-frame clones alone and lacks a portion of them. The profile shows around 60,000 clones, 75% to 95% of them singletons. The clonotype was recovered from a man aged 55-75 years with acute or convalescent COVID-19. Sequenced material: peripheral blood.

This CDR3 reads CASSPSRDRGRKGNTIYF. DNA of the CDR3: TGCGCCAGCAGCCCGTCCCGGGACAGGGGGCGAAAGGGAAACACCATATATTTT. This sequence joins TRBV5-1 and TRBJ1-3; the match to TRBD1 covers 12 bases. The CDR3 sequence is 18 residues long. Trimming removed 4 bases from V and 4 bases from J; junction bases left unmatched: 12. Germline values: CDR1 SGHRS, CDR2 YFSETQ.